This T cell receptor (beta chain) was obtained from a study of vaccination and CD4 T cells after COVID-19. Overall study context: Culture controls were given either a CEFX pool, an HIV-1 Nef pool, or no peptide.

Details on this clonotype: The antigen remains undetermined.

Sequencing of cultured CD4+ T cell DNA used the Oncomine TCR Beta short-read assay. TCRdb re-analysed the PCR reads in MiXCR, keeping a single row per CDR3 protein. The table includes around 5,900 distinct CDR3 sequences, roughly 50% detected once. The trim removed 3 bases at V and 3 bases at J, leaving 4 bases unmatched. Germline V gene sequence: CDR1 MNHEY, CDR2 SVGAGI. There are 14 residues in the CDR3. Indicated treatment: roughly ten-day PBMC culture with coronavirus spike peptide pools or control peptides (ViraFEST assay). The receptor's source is a human donor who had recovered from COVID-19. The sample taken for sequencing was CD4+ T cells from blood, cultured in vitro. The chain is built from TRBV6-5 and TRBJ1-1; TRBD1 matches at 7 bases. The CDR3 region has the DNA TGTGCCAGCAGTTATACAGGGGCGGACACTGAAGCTTTCTTT. It yields the protein CASSYTGADTEAFF.